What follows is one T cell receptor beta chain and its context. Its specificity is not known. At a deep level, the assay was run. This table comes from immunoSEQ multiplex PCR, and its TCRdb copy is limited to in-frame clones, with some not included. The sample lists some 2 million clones, over 85% occurring once. The sample comes from a study of shared clonotypes between healthy human individuals. CD45RO-negative cells were positively selected for CCR7, leaving out terminally differentiated effector memory CD45RA+ cells. Findings and limits, study-wide: Non-shared clonotypes displayed generation probabilities falling below those of clonotypes present in all four donors. Naive subsets generally had larger estimated richness than memory subsets.

The sequencing sample was made of naive CD8+ T cells sorted from blood. This TCR came from a man aged 18 to 30 in good health.

The CDR3 region has the DNA TGTGCCAGCAGCTTTTACGAGACACCCGGCTACAATGAGCAGTTCTTC. It specifies CASSFYETPGYNEQFF. The V call is TRBV11-2, the J call TRBJ2-1; D remains ambiguous. The CDR3 totals 16 residues. V lost 3 bases to trimming and J lost 3 bases, with 15 bases between them. Germline CDR1 reads SGHAT; CDR2 reads FQNNGV.